A selection of T cell receptor beta chains follows, all from one sample in a study of blood T cell repertoires in COVID-19. The method was immunoSEQ multiplex PCR; TCRdb's version includes in-frame clones alone and lacks a portion of them. The table shows about 110,000 clones, with 84% occurring only once. Sequenced input: peripheral blood. The receptors here all came from a woman aged 50 to 65 with acute or convalescent COVID-19. Both conserved end residues are part of each CDR3. The D gene is left open where the match is weak. The listing skips clone size in some rows; elsewhere it reads once, few, many or a size class.

DNA: TGTGCCTGCGTGGTCCTAGCGGGCGGCACAGATACGCAGTATTTT
CDR3: CACVVLAGGTDTQYF
size: .
D: TRBD2
V: TRBV30
J: TRBJ2-3
length: 15

DNA: TGTGCCAGCAGTCAGTCAGACAGGTCGGACACTGAAGCTTTCTTT
CDR3: CASSQSDRSDTEAFF
size: .
D: .
V: TRBV6-5
J: TRBJ1-1
length: 15

DNA: TGTGCCAGCAGCGGTAGCGGGGGCTGGGATACGCAGTATTTT
CDR3: CASSGSGGWDTQYF
size: .
D: TRBD2
V: TRBV9
J: TRBJ2-3
length: 14

DNA: TGTGCCAGCAGCGTAGGGACAGCCTATGGCTACACCTTC
CDR3: CASSVGTAYGYTF
size: .
D: .
V: TRBV9
J: TRBJ1-2
length: 13

DNA: TGTGCCAGCTCACCTCCCGGGAGGGTGGGCACTGAAGCTTTCTTT
CDR3: CASSPPGRVGTEAFF
size: once
D: .
V: TRBV18
J: TRBJ1-1
length: 15

DNA: TGTGCCAGCAGTTACCGGAGGAACACTGAAGCTTTCTTT
CDR3: CASSYRRNTEAFF
size: .
D: .
V: TRBV6-5
J: TRBJ1-1
length: 13

DNA: TGCGCCAGCAGCTTGGGCGACAGCCGACCAGAGCAGTACTTC
CDR3: CASSLGDSRPEQYF
size: .
D: .
V: TRBV5-1
J: TRBJ2-7
length: 14

DNA: TGTGCCAGCAGCCTAATCAGGGGGAACACTGAAGCTTTCTTT
CDR3: CASSLIRGNTEAFF
size: few
D: .
V: TRBV9
J: TRBJ1-1
length: 14

DNA: TGTGCCAGCAGCGTAAGGGCTAGCGGTACAGATACGCAGTATTTT
CDR3: CASSVRASGTDTQYF
size: once
D: TRBD2
V: TRBV9
J: TRBJ2-3
length: 15

DNA: TGTGCCAGCAGGGGGACATTCCGAGAGACCCAGTACTTC
CDR3: CASRGTFRETQYF
size: .
D: .
V: TRBV12-3/TRBV12-4
J: TRBJ2-5
length: 13

DNA: TGTGCCTGGATTGGAGGACCTTCGTGGGTTGGCTACACCTTC
CDR3: CAWIGGPSWVGYTF
size: .
D: .
V: TRBV30
J: TRBJ1-2
length: 14

DNA: TGTGCCAGCAGCCCACAGGGGAACTATGGCTACACCTTC
CDR3: CASSPQGNYGYTF
size: .
D: TRBD1
V: TRBV11-2
J: TRBJ1-2
length: 13

DNA: TGTGCCAGCAGCTTCGACAGGGTTAATGGCTACACCTTC
CDR3: CASSFDRVNGYTF
size: .
D: TRBD1
V: TRBV5-4
J: TRBJ1-2
length: 13

DNA: TGTGCCAGCAGCTTATCCAGGGGAAATTCACCCCTCCACTTT
CDR3: CASSLSRGNSPLHF
size: .
D: .
V: TRBV7-3
J: TRBJ1-6
length: 14

DNA: TGTGCCAGCAGTTACTCGAACACAGGTATGAACACTGAAGCTTTCTTT
CDR3: CASSYSNTGMNTEAFF
size: .
D: .
V: TRBV6-2/TRBV6-3
J: TRBJ1-1
length: 16

DNA: TGTGCCAGCAGTGAAGCCGGACAGCGGAACTATGGCTACACCTTC
CDR3: CASSEAGQRNYGYTF
size: .
D: .
V: TRBV6-1
J: TRBJ1-2
length: 15

DNA: TGTGCCAGCGGTCAGGCCGCTCAAGAGACCCAGTACTTC
CDR3: CASGQAAQETQYF
size: .
D: .
V: TRBV12-3/TRBV12-4
J: TRBJ2-5
length: 13

DNA: TGTGCCAGCAGTGTCTCGCCGGGACAGGGGATAGAGACCCAGTACTTC
CDR3: CASSVSPGQGIETQYF
size: .
D: TRBD1
V: TRBV28
J: TRBJ2-5
length: 16

DNA: TGTGCCAGCAGCCAAGCAGCCCGGGATCTCGGGAATGAGCAGTTCTTC
CDR3: CASSQAARDLGNEQFF
size: .
D: .
V: TRBV3-1/TRBV3-2
J: TRBJ2-1
length: 16

DNA: TGTGCCAGCAGCTCTACGGGGACAGCCTACGACACCTTC
CDR3: CASSSTGTAYDTF
size: .
D: TRBD1
V: TRBV11-2
J: TRBJ1-2
length: 13

DNA: TGCGCCAGCAGCGGCGGTTACAGGGCCTACGAGCAGTACTTC
CDR3: CASSGGYRAYEQYF
size: .
D: .
V: TRBV5-1
J: TRBJ2-7
length: 14

DNA: TGTGCCAGCAGTGAAACCAGGGGGGACACTGAAGCTTTCTTT
CDR3: CASSETRGDTEAFF
size: .
D: TRBD1
V: TRBV2
J: TRBJ1-1
length: 14

DNA: TGTGCCAGCACTGGGGGGGCATGGACTGAAGCTTTCTTT
CDR3: CASTGGAWTEAFF
size: .
D: .
V: TRBV12-3/TRBV12-4
J: TRBJ1-1
length: 13

DNA: TGTGCCAGCAGCCAGGACCTCTGGGACAGGTTAAACTATGGCTACACCTTC
CDR3: CASSQDLWDRLNYGYTF
size: once
D: TRBD1
V: TRBV16
J: TRBJ1-2
length: 17

DNA: TGTGCCAGCAGTTTTCCCGGGACAGGGGCCGGGGAGCTGTTTTTT
CDR3: CASSFPGTGAGELFF
size: .
D: TRBD1
V: TRBV7-9
J: TRBJ2-2
length: 15

DNA: TGTGCCGCATCACCACAGGGGGCACATCAGCCCCAGCATTTT
CDR3: CAASPQGAHQPQHF
size: .
D: TRBD1
V: TRBV27
J: TRBJ1-5
length: 14

DNA: TGTGCCTGGAGTGTACTCCGGGGGTCTGGGGCCAACGTCCTGACTTTC
CDR3: CAWSVLRGSGANVLTF
size: .
D: .
V: TRBV30
J: TRBJ2-6
length: 16

DNA: TGTGCCAGCAGTGGGCCAAGTATCTCCTACGAGCAGTACTTC
CDR3: CASSGPSISYEQYF
size: .
D: .
V: TRBV6-2/TRBV6-3
J: TRBJ2-7
length: 14